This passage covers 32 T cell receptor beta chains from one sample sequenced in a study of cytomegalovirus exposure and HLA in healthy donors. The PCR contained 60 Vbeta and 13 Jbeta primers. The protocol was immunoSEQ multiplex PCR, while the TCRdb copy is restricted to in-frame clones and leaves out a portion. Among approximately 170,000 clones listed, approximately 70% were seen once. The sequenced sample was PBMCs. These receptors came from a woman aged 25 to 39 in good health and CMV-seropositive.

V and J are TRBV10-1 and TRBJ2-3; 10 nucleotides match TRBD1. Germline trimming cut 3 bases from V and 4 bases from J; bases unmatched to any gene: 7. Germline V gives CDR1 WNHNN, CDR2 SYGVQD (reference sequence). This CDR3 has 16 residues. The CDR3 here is CASSDPGTGAADTQYF. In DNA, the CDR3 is TGCGCCAGCAGTGACCCCGGGACAGGGGCGGCAGATACGCAGTATTTT.

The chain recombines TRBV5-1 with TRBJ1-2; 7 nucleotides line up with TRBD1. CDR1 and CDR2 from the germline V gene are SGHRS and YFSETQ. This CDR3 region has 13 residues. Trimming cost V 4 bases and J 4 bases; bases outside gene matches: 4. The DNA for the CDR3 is TGCGCCAGCAGCGGGGGACAGTTCTATGGCTACACCTTC. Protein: CASSGGQFYGYTF.

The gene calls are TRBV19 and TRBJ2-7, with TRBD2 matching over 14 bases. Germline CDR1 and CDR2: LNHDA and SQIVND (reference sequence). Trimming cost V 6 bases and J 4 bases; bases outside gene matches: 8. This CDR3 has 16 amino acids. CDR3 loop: CASSFLGTSGRYEQYF. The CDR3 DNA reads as TGTGCCAGTAGCTTTCTTGGGACTAGCGGGAGATACGAGCAGTACTTC.

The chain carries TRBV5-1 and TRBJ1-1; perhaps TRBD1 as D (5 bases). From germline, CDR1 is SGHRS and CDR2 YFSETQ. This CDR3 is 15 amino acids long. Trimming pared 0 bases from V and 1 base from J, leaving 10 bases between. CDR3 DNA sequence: TGCGCCAGCAGCTTGGTTGGACAAACGAACACTGAAGCTTTCTTT. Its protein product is CASSLVGQTNTEAFF.

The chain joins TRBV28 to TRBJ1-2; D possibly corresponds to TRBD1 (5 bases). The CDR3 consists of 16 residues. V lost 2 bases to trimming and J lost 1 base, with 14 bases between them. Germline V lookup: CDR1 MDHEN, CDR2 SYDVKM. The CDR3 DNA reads TGTGCCAGCAGTTTAAGGGGTTCAGCGGGTAACTATGGCTACACCTTC. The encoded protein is CASSLRGSAGNYGYTF.

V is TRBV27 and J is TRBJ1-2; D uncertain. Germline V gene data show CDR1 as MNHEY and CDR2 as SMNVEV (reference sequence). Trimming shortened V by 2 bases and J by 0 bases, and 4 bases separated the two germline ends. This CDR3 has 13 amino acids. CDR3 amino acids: CASSLTANYGYTF. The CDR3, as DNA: TGTGCCAGCAGTTTAACAGCTAACTATGGCTACACCTTC.

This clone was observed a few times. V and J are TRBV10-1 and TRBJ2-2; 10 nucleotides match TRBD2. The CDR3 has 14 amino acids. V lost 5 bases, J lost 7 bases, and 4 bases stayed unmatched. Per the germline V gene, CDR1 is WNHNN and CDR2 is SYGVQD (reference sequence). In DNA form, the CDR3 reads TGCGCCAGCAGTCCGGGACTAGCGATCGGGGAGCTGTTTTTT. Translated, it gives CASSPGLAIGELFF.

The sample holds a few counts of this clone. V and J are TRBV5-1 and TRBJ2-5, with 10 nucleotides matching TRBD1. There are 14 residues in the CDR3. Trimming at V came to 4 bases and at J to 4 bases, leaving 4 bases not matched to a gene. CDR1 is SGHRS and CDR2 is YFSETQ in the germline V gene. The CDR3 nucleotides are TGCGCCAGCAGCCGGGACAGGGGTGGAGAGACCCAGTACTTC. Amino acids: CASSRDRGGETQYF.

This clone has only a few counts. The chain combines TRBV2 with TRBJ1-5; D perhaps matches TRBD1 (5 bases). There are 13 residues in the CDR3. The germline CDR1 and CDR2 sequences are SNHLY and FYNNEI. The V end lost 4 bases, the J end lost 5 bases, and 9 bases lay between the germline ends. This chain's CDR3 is CASSVAGYQPQHF. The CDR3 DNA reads TGTGCCAGCAGTGTGGCAGGGTATCAGCCCCAGCATTTT.

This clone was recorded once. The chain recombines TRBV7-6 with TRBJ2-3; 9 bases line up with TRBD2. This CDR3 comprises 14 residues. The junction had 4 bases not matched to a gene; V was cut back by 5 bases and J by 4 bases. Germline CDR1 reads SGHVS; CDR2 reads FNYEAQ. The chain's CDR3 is CASSPGLASDTQYF. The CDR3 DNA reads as TGTGCCAGCAGCCCGGGACTAGCCTCAGATACGCAGTATTTT.

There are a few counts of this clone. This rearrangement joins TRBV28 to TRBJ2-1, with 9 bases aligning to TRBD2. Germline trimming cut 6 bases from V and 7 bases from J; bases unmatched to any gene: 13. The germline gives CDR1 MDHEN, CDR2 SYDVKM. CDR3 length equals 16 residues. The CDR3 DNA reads TGTGCCAGCAGACTCGAGGGGCTAGCGGGAAGGAATGAGCAGTTCTTC. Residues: CASRLEGLAGRNEQFF.

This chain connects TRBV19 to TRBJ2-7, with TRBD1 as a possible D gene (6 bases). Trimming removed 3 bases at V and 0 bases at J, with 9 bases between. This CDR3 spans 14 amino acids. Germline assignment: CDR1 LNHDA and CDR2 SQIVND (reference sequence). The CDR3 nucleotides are TGTGCCAGTAGTATGACAGGTCGCTCCTACGAGCAGTACTTC. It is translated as CASSMTGRSYEQYF.

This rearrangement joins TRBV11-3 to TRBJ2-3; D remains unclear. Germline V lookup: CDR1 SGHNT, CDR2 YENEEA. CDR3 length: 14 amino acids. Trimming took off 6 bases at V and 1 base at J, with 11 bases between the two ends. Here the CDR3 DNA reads TGTGCCAGCAGACAGATTCCCGGCACAGATACGCAGTATTTT. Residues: CASRQIPGTDTQYF.

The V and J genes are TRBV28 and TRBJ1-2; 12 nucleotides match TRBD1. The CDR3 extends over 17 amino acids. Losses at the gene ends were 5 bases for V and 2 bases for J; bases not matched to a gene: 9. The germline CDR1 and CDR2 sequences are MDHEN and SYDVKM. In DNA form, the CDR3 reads TGTGCCAGCAGTCCTGGGGGACAGGGGGCTGAAAACTATGGCTACACCTTC. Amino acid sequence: CASSPGGQGAENYGYTF.

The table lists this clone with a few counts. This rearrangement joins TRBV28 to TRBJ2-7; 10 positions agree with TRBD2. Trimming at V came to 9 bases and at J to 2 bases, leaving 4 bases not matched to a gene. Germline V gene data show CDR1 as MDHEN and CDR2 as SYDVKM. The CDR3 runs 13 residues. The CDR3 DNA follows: TGTGCCAGTAAACTAGCGGGGCCCTACGAGCAGTACTTC. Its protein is CASKLAGPYEQYF.

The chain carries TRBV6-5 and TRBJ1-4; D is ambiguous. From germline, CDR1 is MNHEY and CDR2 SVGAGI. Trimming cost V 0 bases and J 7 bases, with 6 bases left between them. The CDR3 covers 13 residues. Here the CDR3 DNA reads TGTGCCAGCAGTTACTCGAGTGGTGAAAAACTGTTTTTT. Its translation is CASSYSSGEKLFF.

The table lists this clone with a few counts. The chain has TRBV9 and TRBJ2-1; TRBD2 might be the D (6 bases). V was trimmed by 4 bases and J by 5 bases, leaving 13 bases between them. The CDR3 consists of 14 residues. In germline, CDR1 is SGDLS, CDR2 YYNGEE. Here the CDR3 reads CASSIGIADNEQFF. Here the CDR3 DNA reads TGTGCCAGCAGCATAGGAATAGCGGACAATGAGCAGTTCTTC.

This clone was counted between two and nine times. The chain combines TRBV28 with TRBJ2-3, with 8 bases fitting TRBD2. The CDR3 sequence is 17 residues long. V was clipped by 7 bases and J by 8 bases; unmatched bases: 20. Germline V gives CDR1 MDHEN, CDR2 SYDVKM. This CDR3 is CASTPGPGAGGRGTQYF. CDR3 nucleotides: TGTGCCAGCACCCCGGGGCCCGGGGCGGGAGGAAGGGGTACGCAGTATTTT. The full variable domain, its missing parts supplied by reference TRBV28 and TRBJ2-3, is DVKVTQSSRYLVKRTGEKVFLECVQDMDHENMFWYRQDPGLGLRLIYFSYDVKMKEKGDIPEGYSVSREKKERFSLILESASTNQTSMYLCASTPGPGAGGRGTQYFGPGTRLTVL.

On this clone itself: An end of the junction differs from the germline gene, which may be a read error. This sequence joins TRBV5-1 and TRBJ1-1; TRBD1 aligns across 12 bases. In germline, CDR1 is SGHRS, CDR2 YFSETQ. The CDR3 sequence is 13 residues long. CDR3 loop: CASSMGTGGKAFF. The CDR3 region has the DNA TGTGCCAGCAGCATGGGGACAGGGGGCAAGGCTTTCTTT.

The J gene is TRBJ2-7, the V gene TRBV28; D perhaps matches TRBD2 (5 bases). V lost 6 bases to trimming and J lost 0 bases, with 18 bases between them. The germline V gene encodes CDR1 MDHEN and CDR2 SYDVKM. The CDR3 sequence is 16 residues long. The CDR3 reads CASRAVIGSFSYEQYF. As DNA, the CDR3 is TGTGCCAGCAGGGCGGTTATAGGGAGTTTCTCCTACGAGCAGTACTTC.

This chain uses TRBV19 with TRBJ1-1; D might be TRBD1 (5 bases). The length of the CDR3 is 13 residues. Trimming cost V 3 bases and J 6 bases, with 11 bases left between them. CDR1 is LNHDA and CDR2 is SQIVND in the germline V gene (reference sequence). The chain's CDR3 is CASSMPGRAEAFF. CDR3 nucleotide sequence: TGTGCCAGTAGTATGCCAGGGAGGGCTGAAGCTTTCTTT.

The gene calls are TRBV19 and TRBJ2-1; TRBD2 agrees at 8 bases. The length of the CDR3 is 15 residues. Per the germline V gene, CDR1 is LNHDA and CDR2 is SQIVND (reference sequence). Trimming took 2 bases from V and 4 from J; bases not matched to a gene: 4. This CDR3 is CASSIIAGRYNEQFF. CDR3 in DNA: TGTGCCAGTAGTATAATAGCGGGAAGGTACAATGAGCAGTTCTTC.

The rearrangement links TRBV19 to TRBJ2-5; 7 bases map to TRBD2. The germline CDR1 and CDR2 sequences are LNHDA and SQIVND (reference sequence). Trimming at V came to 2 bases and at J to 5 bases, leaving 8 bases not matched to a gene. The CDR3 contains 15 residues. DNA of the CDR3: TGTGCCAGTAGTATAAGTCGCGGGCGGGGGGAGACCCAGTACTTC. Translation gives CASSISRGRGETQYF.

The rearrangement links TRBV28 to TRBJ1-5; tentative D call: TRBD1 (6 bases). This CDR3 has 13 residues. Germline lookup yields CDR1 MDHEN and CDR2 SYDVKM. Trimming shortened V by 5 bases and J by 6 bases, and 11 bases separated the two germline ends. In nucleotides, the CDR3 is TGTGCCAGCAGTGGACAGAGTCTTCAGCCCCAGCATTTT. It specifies CASSGQSLQPQHF.

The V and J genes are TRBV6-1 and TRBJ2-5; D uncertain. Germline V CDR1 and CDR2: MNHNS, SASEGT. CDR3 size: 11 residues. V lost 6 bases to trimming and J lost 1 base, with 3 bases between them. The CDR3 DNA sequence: TGTGCCAGCAGCCTCCAAGAGACCCAGTACTTC. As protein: CASSLQETQYF.

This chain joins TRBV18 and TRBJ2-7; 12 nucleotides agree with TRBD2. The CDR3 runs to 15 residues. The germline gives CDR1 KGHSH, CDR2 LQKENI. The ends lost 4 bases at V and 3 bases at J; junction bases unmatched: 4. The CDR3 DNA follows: TGTGCCAGCTCACTTACGACTAGCGGGAGCTACGAGCAGTACTTC. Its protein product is CASSLTTSGSYEQYF.

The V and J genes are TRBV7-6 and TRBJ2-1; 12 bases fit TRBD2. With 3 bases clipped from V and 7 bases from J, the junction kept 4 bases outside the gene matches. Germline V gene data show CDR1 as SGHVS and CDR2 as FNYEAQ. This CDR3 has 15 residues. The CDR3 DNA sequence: TGTGCCAGCAGCTTGACTAGCGGGAGCCAAAATGAGCAGTTCTTC. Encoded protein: CASSLTSGSQNEQFF.

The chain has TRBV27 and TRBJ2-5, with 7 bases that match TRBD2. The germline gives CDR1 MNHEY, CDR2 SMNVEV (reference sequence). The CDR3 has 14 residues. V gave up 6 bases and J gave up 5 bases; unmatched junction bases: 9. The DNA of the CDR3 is TGTGCCAGCAGCTGGGGCCCCGGGGGGGAGACCCAGTACTTC. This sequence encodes CASSWGPGGETQYF.

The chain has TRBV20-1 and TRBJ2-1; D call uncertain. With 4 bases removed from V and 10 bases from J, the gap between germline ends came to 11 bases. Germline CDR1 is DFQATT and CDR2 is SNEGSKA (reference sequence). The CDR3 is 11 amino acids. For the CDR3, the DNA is TGCAGTGCTACCGAACGCAGGGAGCAGTTCTTC. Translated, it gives CSATERREQFF.

The CDR3 loop reads CASRSLAGEAYEQYF. CDR3 nucleotides: TGTGCCAGCAGGTCACTAGCGGGAGAAGCCTACGAGCAGTACTTC. This chain links TRBV6-5 with TRBJ2-5; 11 bases match TRBD2. The J call could be wrong; TRBJ2-7 is a better fit for the DNA end. Germline CDR1 and CDR2: MNHEY and SVGAGI. The CDR3 covers 15 residues.

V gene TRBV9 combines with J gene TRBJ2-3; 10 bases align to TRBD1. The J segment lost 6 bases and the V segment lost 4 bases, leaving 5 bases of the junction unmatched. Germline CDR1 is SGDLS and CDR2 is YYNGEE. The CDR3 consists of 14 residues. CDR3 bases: TGTGCCAGCAGCATAGGGACAGGGGTTGATACGCAGTATTTT. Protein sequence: CASSIGTGVDTQYF.

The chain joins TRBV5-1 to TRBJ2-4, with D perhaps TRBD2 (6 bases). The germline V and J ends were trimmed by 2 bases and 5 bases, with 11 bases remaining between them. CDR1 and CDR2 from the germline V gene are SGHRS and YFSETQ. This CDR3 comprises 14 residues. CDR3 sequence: CASSLGGAENIQYF. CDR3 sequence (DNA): TGCGCCAGCAGCTTAGGAGGGGCGGAAAACATTCAGTACTTC.